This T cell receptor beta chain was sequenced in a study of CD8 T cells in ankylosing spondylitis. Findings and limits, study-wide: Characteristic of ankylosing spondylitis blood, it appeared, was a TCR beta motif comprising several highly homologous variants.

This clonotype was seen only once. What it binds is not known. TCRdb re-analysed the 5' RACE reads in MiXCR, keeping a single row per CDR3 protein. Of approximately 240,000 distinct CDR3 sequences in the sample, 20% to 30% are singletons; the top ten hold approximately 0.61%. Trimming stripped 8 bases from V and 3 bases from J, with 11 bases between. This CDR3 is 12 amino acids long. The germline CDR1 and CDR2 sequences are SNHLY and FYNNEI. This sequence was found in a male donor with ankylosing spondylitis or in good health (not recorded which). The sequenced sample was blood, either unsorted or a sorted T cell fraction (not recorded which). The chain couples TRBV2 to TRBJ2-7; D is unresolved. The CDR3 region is CASGSERYEQYF. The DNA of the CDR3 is TGTGCCAGCGGCTCAGAACGCTACGAGCAGTACTTC. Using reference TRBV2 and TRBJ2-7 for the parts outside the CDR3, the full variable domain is EPEVTQTPSHQVTQMGQEVILRCVPISNHLYFYWYRQILGQKVEFLVSFYNNEISEKSEIFDDQFSVERPDGSNFTLKIRSTKLEDSAMYFCASGSERYEQYFGPGTRLTVT.